This T cell receptor (beta chain) was captured in a study of CD8+CD57+ T cells in acquired aplastic anemia. The CDR3 consists of 16 residues. The V and J ends lost 0 bases and 2 bases, in that order; junction bases with no gene match: 5. Germline V CDR1 and CDR2: SGHKS, YYEKEE (reference sequence). According to the study, genomic DNA was the template for TCR beta VDJ and CDR3 profiling. TCRdb re-called the reads through MiXCR, storing one row per CDR3 protein. The table has over 150,000 distinct CDR3 sequences, roughly 48% seen once. The sample holds many counts of this clonotype. Sequencing was done on patients that had shown CD8+CD57+ cell expansion by flow cytometry. Therapy had not been given to patients before blood sampling.

The material sequenced was sorted CD4+, CD8+, or CD8+CD57+ T cells (not recorded which) from PBMCs. The source of this sequence is a human donor with aplastic anemia. V and J are TRBV5-5 and TRBJ1-2; 9 positions agree with TRBD1. The chain's CDR3 is CASSLGTGATNYGYTF. The CDR3 nucleotides are TGTGCCAGCAGCTTGGGGACAGGGGCGACAAACTATGGCTACACCTTC.